Below, 27 T cell receptor beta chains from the same sample are listed, as sequenced in a study of T cells in Graves' hyperthyroidism and ophthalmopathy (dated by TCRdb to about 2019). The method behind the library was multiplex PCR. Sequenced using an Illumina HiSeq 2000. TCR beta CDR3 regions were amplified from RNA transcripts. For the first round of RT-PCR on the TCR CDR3, the HTBI primer set was used together with the Qiagen OneStep RT-PCR kit. The raw public reads went through TCRdb reprocessing: fastp at Q25, MiXCR clone calling, in-frame beta chains kept. A single entry per CDR3 protein holds the most common genes and DNA from its merged rows. The sample table lists 700,000 to 850,000 distinct CDR3 sequences, about 35% of them with a count of one. Jointly, the top ten make up around 31% of the sample. The material sequenced was blood. The receptors originated from a woman aged 35 to 49 with Graves' hyperthyroidism.

This clonotype was counted between two and nine times. V gene TRBV4-1 combines with J gene TRBJ2-7; D gene uncertain. This CDR3 contains 15 residues. The germline V gene has CDR1 MGHRA and CDR2 YSYEKL. The V end lost 0 bases, the J end lost 3 bases, and 12 bases lay between the germline ends. The CDR3: CASSQDLPDFYEQYF. The CDR3, as DNA: TGCGCCAGCAGCCAAGATCTTCCGGATTTCTACGAGCAGTACTTC.

Remarks on this clonotype: This clone may be a read error of a much larger clone one base away. The V and J genes are TRBV29-1 and TRBJ1-5; TRBD1 might be the D (6 bases). CDR1 is SQVTM, CDR2 ANQGSEA, per germline. With 4 bases removed from V and 3 bases from J, the gap between germline ends came to 10 bases. There are 13 residues in the CDR3. CDR3 in DNA: TGCAGCGTTGGTAGACAGGTCAATCAGCCCCAGCATTTT. It yields the protein CSVGRQVNQPQHF.

Only a few counts were recorded for this clonotype. For the CDR3, the DNA is TGTGCCAGCAGCCCTGGACAGGGTAGGGAGGAGCAGTACTTC. Its protein is CASSPGQGREEQYF. V usage is TRBV9 and J usage is TRBJ2-7, with 8 bases that match TRBD1. Germline V gene data show CDR1 as SGDLS and CDR2 as YYNGEE. The CDR3 covers 14 residues. V shed 4 bases, J shed 7 bases, and the junction held 10 bases outside the gene matches.

The CDR3 nucleotides are TGTGCCAGTAGTACCGAGAGAGGGGGCTGGGGTGGCTACACCTTC. This sequence encodes CASSTERGGWGGYTF. This chain links TRBV19 with TRBJ1-2; 7 bases fit TRBD1. The junction had 12 bases not matched to a gene; V was cut back by 4 bases and J by 7 bases. The CDR3 has 15 amino acids. CDR1 and CDR2 (germline): LNHDA, SQIVND (reference sequence).

The V gene is TRBV11-1, the J gene TRBJ2-7, with D tentatively TRBD2 (7 bases). Germline assignment: CDR1 SGHAT and CDR2 FQDESV (reference sequence). Trimming took off 11 bases at V and 1 base at J, with 21 bases between the two ends. This CDR3 is built from 15 residues. The CDR3 sequence: CAWRGGRVVSYEQYF. CDR3 bases: TGTGCCTGGAGGGGGGGACGGGTGGTTTCCTACGAGCAGTACTTC.

This clonotype has more than one count but fewer than ten. V usage is TRBV4-1 and J usage is TRBJ2-7; no firm D call. This CDR3 contains 15 residues. Germline V lookup: CDR1 MGHRA, CDR2 YSYEKL. V gave up 0 bases and J gave up 1 base, with 10 bases separating them. The CDR3 nucleotides read TGCGCCAGCAGCCAAGAGCCTTTTGCTTCCTACGAGCAGTACTTC. Its translation: CASSQEPFASYEQYF.

Turning to this clonotype: This may arise from a read error, as a much more abundant clone is one base away. V usage is TRBV24-1 and J usage is TRBJ1-1; D gene uncertain. This CDR3 is built from 14 residues. The germline gives CDR1 KGHDR, CDR2 SFDVKD. Trimming left V 0 bases short and J 10 bases short, with 14 bases between. CDR3 protein: CATSDLHWPATAFF. The DNA for the CDR3 is TGTGCCACCAGTGATTTGCATTGGCCAGCTACAGCTTTCTTT.

The chain has TRBV30 and TRBJ1-1, with D maybe TRBD1 (6 bases). Germline values: CDR1 GTSNPN, CDR2 SVGIG (reference sequence). Trimming stripped 0 bases from V and 11 bases from J, with 16 bases between. The CDR3 loop spans 13 amino acids. The DNA of the CDR3 is TGTGCCTGGAGTGTCGGGACACAGCCGAAGGCTTTCTTT. This sequence encodes CAWSVGTQPKAFF.

CDR3: CASSYVGDGDEQYF. CDR3 nucleotide sequence: TGTGCCAGCAGTTACGTGGGTGATGGGGACGAGCAGTACTTC. V and J are TRBV12-3 or TRBV12-4 and TRBJ2-7; no clear D gene. The CDR3 totals 14 residues. The ends were cut back, 4 bases at V and 5 bases at J, with 15 bases in the middle.

This clonotype came up many times. The V call is TRBV20-1, the J call TRBJ1-2, with D maybe TRBD1 (6 bases). Between the trimmed V and J ends, which lost 2 bases and 2 bases, there was a span of 12 bases. This CDR3 is built from 14 residues. Germline V gene sequence: CDR1 DFQATT, CDR2 SNEGSKA (reference sequence). The CDR3: CSARSGAVNYGYTF. The CDR3 DNA is TGCAGTGCTAGATCGGGGGCAGTCAACTATGGCTACACCTTC.

On this clonotype itself: A much more abundant neighbour one base away suggests this may be a read error. This is likely a read error, given that the CDR3 carries no conserved phenylalanine or tryptophan at its end. This sequence joins TRBV14 and TRBJ1-5; D gene uncertain. The V and J ends lost 0 bases and 3 bases respectively, with 9 bases between them. There are 15 residues in the CDR3. Germline loops: CDR1 SGHDN, CDR2 FVKESK. CDR3 region: CASSQDRINNQPQHS. In nucleotides, the CDR3 is TGTGCCAGCAGCCAAGATCGGATCAACAATCAGCCCCAGCATTCT.

The chain couples TRBV10-3 to TRBJ2-7; D is tentatively TRBD1 or TRBD2 (6 bases each). Germline assignment: CDR1 ENHRY and CDR2 SYGVKD. This CDR3 region has 15 residues. V shed 11 bases and J shed 3 bases, with 23 bases lying between them. CDR3 sequence (DNA): TGTGCCGCAAATCGAGGGGGGTCCTACAACTACGAGCAGTACTTC. Residues: CAANRGGSYNYEQYF.

The genes are TRBV7-9 and TRBJ2-3, with TRBD1 matching 7 bases. Unmatched junction bases numbered 8, after V lost 6 bases and J lost 2 bases. The CDR3 spans 15 residues. CDR1 and CDR2 (germline): SEHNR, FQNEAQ (reference sequence). Written as DNA, the CDR3 is TGTGCCAGCAGATACCAGACAGGGCACACAGATACGCAGTATTTT. Translation gives CASRYQTGHTDTQYF.

Note on this clonotype: One junction end does not reproduce the germline sequence, and a read error may be involved. The chain links TRBV7-9 to TRBJ2-7; D remains ambiguous. CDR1 and CDR2 (germline): SEHNR, FQNEAQ (reference sequence). The CDR3 has 12 residues. For the CDR3, the DNA is TGTGCTAGCAGCCCCGAAGTCGGCGAGCAGTACTTC. Protein: CASSPEVGEQYF. The whole variable domain, remainder taken from reference TRBV7-9 and TRBJ2-7, is DTGVSQNPRHKITKRGQNVTFRCDPISEHNRLYWYRQTLGQGPEFLTYFQNEAQLEKSRLLSDRFSAERPKGSFSTLEIQRTEQGDSAMYLCASSPEVGEQYFGPGTRLTVT.

The chain links TRBV7-3 to TRBJ1-5, with D maybe TRBD1 (6 bases). The CDR3 is 16 amino acids. Germline V gene sequence: CDR1 SGHTA, CDR2 FQGTGA. V was clipped by 6 bases and J by 11 bases, with 26 bases between them. The chain's CDR3 is CASSLTPRTARETQHF. The CDR3 coding sequence is TGTGCCAGCAGTTTGACTCCACGGACAGCGAGGGAGACCCAGCATTTT.

This clonotype was seen more than once but under ten times. V is TRBV6-2 or TRBV6-3 and J is TRBJ1-5; no clear D. V was cut by 8 bases and J by 6 bases, with 11 bases left in between. Germline CDR1 is MNHEY and CDR2 is SVGEGT. This CDR3 region has 12 residues. CDR3 sequence: CASGTGPQPQHF. CDR3 in DNA: TGTGCCAGCGGCACCGGGCCTCAGCCCCAGCATTTT.

This clonotype showed up just a few times. This chain connects TRBV7-9 to TRBJ1-4; possible D gene TRBD1, 6 bases. V was clipped by 3 bases and J by 0 bases, with 20 bases between them. Germline-derived CDR1 and CDR2 are SEHNR and FQNEAQ (reference sequence). The CDR3 sequence is 19 residues long. CDR3 sequence (DNA): TGTGCCAGCAGCTTCGGTTACTGGGGGCGTTCAACAACTAATGAAAAACTGTTTTTT. Translated, it gives CASSFGYWGRSTTNEKLFF.

This chain uses TRBV11-1 with TRBJ1-1, with unresolved D. V was cut by 3 bases and J by 10 bases, with 9 bases left in between. Germline loops: CDR1 SGHAT, CDR2 FQDESV (reference sequence). The CDR3 is 11 residues long. Here the CDR3 DNA reads TGTGCCAGCAGCTTTAGCGGGAGAGCTTTCTTT. It is translated as CASSFSGRAFF.

This chain uses TRBV27 with TRBJ2-7; D is perhaps TRBD1 (6 bases). Germline V gene data show CDR1 as MNHEY and CDR2 as SMNVEV (reference sequence). V lost 4 bases and J lost 6, with 16 bases in between. The CDR3 length is 14 residues. CDR3 protein: CASSSAYTGREQYF. CDR3 nucleotide sequence: TGTGCCAGCAGTTCCGCTTATACAGGGCGCGAGCAGTACTTC.

This clonotype was counted many times. This chain uses TRBV2 with TRBJ1-5, with 8 bases that match TRBD1. V was pared by 2 bases and J by 6 bases, with 6 bases of the junction left unmatched. The CDR3 covers 15 residues. Germline lookup yields CDR1 SNHLY and CDR2 FYNNEI. CDR3 in DNA: TGTGCCAGCAGTGAATCGCTGACAGGGGCTCAGCCCCAGCATTTT. It specifies CASSESLTGAQPQHF.

This clonotype has a count of ten or more. This rearrangement joins TRBV2 to TRBJ1-4; the D is unclear. V was clipped by 7 bases and J by 0 bases, with 12 bases between them. Germline assignment: CDR1 SNHLY and CDR2 FYNNEI. This CDR3 comprises 15 residues. The CDR3 coding sequence is TGTGCCAGCAACAAGGGAACCTCAACTAATGAAAAACTGTTTTTT. This encodes CASNKGTSTNEKLFF.

The chain combines TRBV6-5 with TRBJ1-5; D ambiguous. The V and J ends lost 0 bases and 0 bases respectively, with 18 bases between them. This CDR3 spans 19 amino acids. The germline V gene encodes CDR1 MNHEY and CDR2 SVGAGI. The CDR3 sequence: CASSYSSSTSSHSNQPQHF. CDR3 nucleotide sequence: TGTGCCAGCAGTTACTCGTCCTCGACCTCGTCGCATAGCAATCAGCCCCAGCATTTT.

Notes on this clonotype: Germline is not matched at one junction end, which may reflect a read error. CDR3 sequence (DNA): TGCAGTGGGGGATCGGGAAACACCATACATTTT. Protein: CSGGSGNTIHF. The chain employs TRBV20-1 and TRBJ1-3, with D uncertain. The germline V gene has CDR1 DFQATT and CDR2 SNEGSKA (reference sequence). The CDR3 is 11 residues long.

The chain employs TRBV4-3 and TRBJ1-2; D may be TRBD1 (5 bases). The CDR3 spans 14 residues. CDR1 and CDR2 (germline): LGHNA, YSLEER. The germline V and J ends were trimmed by 0 bases and 6 bases, with 11 bases remaining between them. In DNA, the CDR3 is TGCGCCAGCAGCCAAGATCGGAGACAGAATGGCTACACCTTC. This sequence encodes CASSQDRRQNGYTF.

This sequence joins TRBV28 and TRBJ1-6; D may be TRBD1 (6 bases). The V end lost 5 bases, the J end lost 14 bases, and 13 bases lay between the germline ends. In germline, CDR1 is MDHEN, CDR2 SYDVKM. CDR3 length: 12 amino acids. CDR3 residues: CASSRDRQALHF. The CDR3 DNA reads as TGTGCCAGCAGTCGAGACCGACAGGCCCTCCACTTT.

A few counts support this clonotype. The V and J genes are TRBV20-1 and TRBJ1-4; weak D call: TRBD1 (5 bases). The CDR3 spans 14 residues. Between the trimmed V and J ends, which lost 6 bases and 4 bases, there was a span of 15 bases. Germline V gene data show CDR1 as DFQATT and CDR2 as SNEGSKA (reference sequence). The chain's CDR3 is CSAQRGAVNEKLFF. The DNA of the CDR3 is TGCAGTGCGCAAAGGGGTGCAGTTAATGAAAAACTGTTTTTT.

The V and J genes are TRBV7-7 and TRBJ1-6; D is uncertain. The CDR3 runs to 15 residues. The V gene's germline CDR1 is SSHAT and CDR2 FNYEAQ (reference sequence). The CDR3 is CAGSLAGTDNSPLHF. As DNA, the CDR3 is TGTGCTGGCAGCTTGGCCGGTACAGATAATTCACCCCTCCACTTT.